These T cell receptor beta chains were read from a single sample in a study of T cell repertoires in cytomegalovirus infection. TCRdb passed the reads through MiXCR, listing each CDR3 protein once. This sample has about 310,000 distinct CDR3 sequences; approximately 25% occur once, and the top ten carry about 14%. Their recognized antigens are unknown. The sequenced sample was cultured PBMCs, obtained from culture after CMV antigen stimulation. These receptor sequences come from a human donor in good health (CMV status not recorded). Some clones in this sample may be carry-over from other donors' samples. Each CDR3 is given without its conserved first and last residue. Size is omitted from some rows. Given values are once, few, many or a class for expanded clones.

v_gene | abundance | CDR3aa
TRBV20-1 | once | SARGPLGTDTQY
TRBV6-2/TRBV6-3 | few | ASRASGRWYNEQF
TRBV10-2 | . | ASSESKLAGVVHEQF
TRBV7-9 | . | ASSLNREQY
TRBV6-1 | . | ASSGRDQPQH
TRBV10-1 | . | ASSESITGSTEAF
TRBV11-3 | few | ASSLEGRGELF
TRBV24-1 | . | ATSGFPSDSNEETQY
TRBV6-1 | . | ASSERGTGGADTQY
TRBV4-2 | . | ASSSLAGGVGNEQF
TRBV27 | few | ASSFGWGTSGSSYEQY
TRBV7-2 | many | ASSPGGGRYEKLF
TRBV7-2 | many | ASSPVSGRPYNEQF
TRBV7-8 | few | ASSSFRGRIAEAF
TRBV6-6 | . | ASSYLGSMNTEAF
TRBV27 | . | ASSLSGTGLNNEQF
TRBV2 | few | ASMTSGVRDIQY
TRBV6-5 | many | ASSYSGQGQETQY
TRBV7-8 | . | ASSRKAGTSGTGELF
TRBV29-1 | . | SVGFTLDNEQF
TRBV20-1 | few | SARDVLGNEQF
TRBV28 | few | ASSPPSGTAKAYEQY
TRBV7-2 | many | ASSLGQSNYGYT
TRBV27 | . | ASSSAYHQPQH
TRBV27 | . | ASQVYQGGQGSYEQY
TRBV6-1 | many | ASSEHNEQF
TRBV12-3/TRBV12-4 | many | ASSIFSGSPDTQY
TRBV19 | . | ASSNFPGTGRTDTQY
TRBV6-2/TRBV6-3 | many | ASSYSTPPTLEQY
TRBV7-2 | . | ASSRPKGGSDGYT
TRBV28 | . | ASRPDRGMRERQPQH
TRBV6-2/TRBV6-3 | . | ASSAREYTEAF
TRBV28 | . | ASTTSYNAGRGQPQH
TRBV7-9 | once | ASSSPPAKRDLMEQF
TRBV7-8 | . | ASSPRGGALH
TRBV2 | . | ASRGERALGGNSPLH
TRBV4-1 | few | ASSQGSSGQYNQPQH
TRBV19 | . | ASTWSKNSNQPQH
TRBV7-9 | few | ASSPRASDGYT
TRBV7-2 | few | ASSSAGRTNEKLF
TRBV6-2/TRBV6-3 | few | ASKVGNSNQPQH
TRBV7-2 | . | ASSFQFYSGRAGAGELF
TRBV7-3 | . | ASSPSGRGDYEQY
TRBV7-2 | few | ASSFTGGITDTQY
TRBV27 | . | ASSPSKSTGSKNIQY
TRBV28 | . | ASSLLVGNTEAF
TRBV9 | . | ASSVRGGNSPLH
TRBV7-2 | many | ASSPAGPNNEQF
TRBV19 | . | ATKSRQAGSSTDTQY
TRBV7-9 | few | ASSYPGTGDRDIQY
TRBV6-5 | . | ASSYAGRGNEKLF
TRBV4-3 | few | ASSQGGTGGNYGYT
TRBV27 | few | ASSGPSGRPLNEQF
TRBV6-1 | few | ASSEFSGRGSSTDTQY
TRBV6-1 | . | ATARDRVAEAF
TRBV19 | . | ASNQNSGSPDTQY
TRBV7-9 | . | ASSLLAETQY